This T cell receptor beta chain was sequenced during a study of T cell repertoires in cytomegalovirus infection. Study background: Shared public TCR beta signatures pointed to both CMV infection and a matching HLA type.

At least ten counts were recorded for this clonotype. TCRdb re-called the reads with MiXCR, one entry per CDR3 protein. In the table there are fewer than 200,000 distinct CDR3 sequences, approximately 14% of which are singletons. Germline CDR1 and CDR2: SEHNR and FQNEAQ (reference sequence). V was cut by 0 bases and J by 3 bases, with 8 bases left in between. The CDR3 extends over 14 amino acids. This sequence joins TRBV7-9 and TRBJ1-2; no reliable D call. Material: PBMCs. This clonotype originated in a human donor in good health (CMV status not recorded). Some clones in this sample may be carry-over from other donors' samples. Here the CDR3 reads CASSLAEPHYGYTF. Here the CDR3 DNA reads TGTGCCAGCAGCTTAGCCGAGCCCCACTATGGCTACACCTTC.